In this sample, the clone carrying this T cell receptor beta chain turned up many times. Its antigen is still unknown. The sample comes from a study of T cells in Graves' hyperthyroidism and ophthalmopathy. Whole-study findings and limits: Peripheral blood also featured most of the thyroid clonotypes expanded above 0.001.

Template material for amplifying TCR beta CDR3 regions consisted of RNA transcripts. The TCR CDR3 was amplified in a first-round RT-PCR using the HTBI primer set. TCRdb used MiXCR to reprocess the multiplex PCR reads, holding one entry per CDR3 protein. Here the sample spans about 350,000 distinct CDR3 sequences, approximately 15% being singletons. Exclusion criteria comprised uncontrolled infection, other autoimmune disease, pregnancy or lactation. Trimming removed 7 bases at V and 3 bases at J, with 16 bases between. The CDR3 has 15 amino acids. The gene calls are TRBV12-3 or TRBV12-4 and TRBJ2-1, with D tentatively TRBD1 (6 bases). This TCR derives from a woman in her 30s with Graves' hyperthyroidism. Material for sequencing was blood. CDR3 DNA sequence: TGTGCCAGCATCAGGGGTGGAGCTTACTACAATGAGCAGTTCTTC. This gives the protein CASIRGGAYYNEQFF.